The 15 T cell receptor beta chains presented below share a single source sample, sequenced in a study of blood T cell repertoires in COVID-19. Some clones are missing from TCRdb's copy, which holds only in-frame ones; the method was immunoSEQ multiplex PCR. The sample has about 34,000 clones, 77% seen once; the top ten hold 15% to 20%. Material for sequencing was peripheral blood. Every receptor here comes from a human donor in a cohort sampled during active COVID-19.

Here the CDR3 reads CASRAGTAAYEQYF. The CDR3 DNA reads TGTGCCAGCAGGGCCGGGACAGCAGCTTACGAGCAGTACTTC. This rearrangement joins TRBV7-8 to TRBJ2-7; 7 bases map to TRBD1. Germline V gene data show CDR1 as SGHVS and CDR2 as FQNEAQ. V lost 6 bases to trimming and J lost 4 bases; unmatched junction nucleotides: 9. The CDR3 consists of 14 residues. Looking up the rest from reference TRBV7-8 and TRBJ2-7 gives the full variable domain: GAGVSQSPRYKVAKRGQDVALRCDPISGHVSLFWYQQALGQGPEFLTYFQNEAQLDKSGLPSDRFFAERPEGSVSTLKIQRTQQEDSAVYLCASRAGTAAYEQYFGPGTRLTVT.

The V gene is TRBV7-9, the J gene TRBJ1-1; tentative D call: TRBD1 (6 bases). Trimming removed 6 bases at V and 2 bases at J, with 13 bases between. The CDR3 length is 14 residues. Germline V CDR1 and CDR2: SEHNR, FQNEAQ (reference sequence). CDR3: CASRTQGSNTEAFF. CDR3 coding DNA: TGTGCCAGCAGGACACAGGGCTCCAACACTGAAGCTTTCTTT.

This rearrangement joins TRBV18 to TRBJ1-2, with a possible D match to TRBD1 (5 bases). The CDR3 covers 15 residues. Germline assignment: CDR1 KGHSH and CDR2 LQKENI. The V end was cut by 4 bases, the J end by 2 bases, with 14 bases between. The DNA for the CDR3 is TGTGCCAGCTCACTCGGACAATCCACAAACTATGGCTACACCTTC. As protein: CASSLGQSTNYGYTF.

The CDR3 coding sequence is TGTGCCAGCTCCGGACAGGACAATCAGCCCCAGCATTTT. It specifies CASSGQDNQPQHF. The V and J genes are TRBV18 and TRBJ1-5, with TRBD1 matching over 7 bases. Germline V gives CDR1 KGHSH, CDR2 LQKENI. This CDR3 contains 13 residues. V was clipped by 6 bases and J by 3 bases; unmatched bases: 2.

V usage is TRBV5-1 and J usage is TRBJ2-7; TRBD1 is a possible D gene (6 bases). The length of the CDR3 is 14 residues. V was shortened by 3 bases and J by 0 bases, with 10 bases between the two germline ends. Germline values: CDR1 SGHRS, CDR2 YFSETQ. CDR3 sequence: CASSSGTISYEQYF. Here the CDR3 DNA reads TGCGCCAGCAGCTCCGGGACAATCTCCTACGAGCAGTACTTC.

The chain carries TRBV28 and TRBJ1-2, with 9 bases lining up with TRBD1. The CDR3 contains 15 residues. V was clipped by 4 bases and J by 4 bases; unmatched bases: 7. The germline V gene has CDR1 MDHEN and CDR2 SYDVKM. For the CDR3, the DNA is TGTGCCAGCAGTTCGGGACAGGGCCACTTCTATGGCTACACCTTC. Translation gives CASSSGQGHFYGYTF.

The rearrangement links TRBV12-3 or TRBV12-4 to TRBJ1-2; tentative D call: TRBD1 (6 bases). This CDR3 contains 13 residues. The ends were cut back, 5 bases at V and 4 bases at J, with 11 bases in the middle. The CDR3 is CASSTLGGYGYTF. The CDR3 nucleotides read TGTGCCAGCAGTACCTTAGGGGGCTATGGCTACACCTTC.

The gene calls are TRBV19 and TRBJ2-1, with a weak D call TRBD2 (6 bases). This CDR3 has 14 amino acids. Germline CDR1 LNHDA, CDR2 SQIVND (reference sequence). V lost 4 bases and J 8 bases, leaving 15 bases between the germline ends. CDR3 sequence reads: CASSRRRDRDEQFF. CDR3 bases: TGTGCCAGTAGTAGGAGGCGGGATCGGGATGAGCAGTTCTTC.

The gene calls are TRBV7-8 and TRBJ1-6; D perhaps matches TRBD1 (5 bases). Germline CDR1 is SGHVS and CDR2 is FQNEAQ. Trimming removed 2 bases from V and 3 bases from J, with 11 bases in between. The CDR3 consists of 16 residues. The CDR3 sequence is CASSLLNRSYNSPLHF. The CDR3 coding sequence is TGTGCCAGCAGCTTACTTAACAGGAGCTATAATTCACCCCTCCACTTT.

This chain's CDR3 is CASSRETGELFF. CDR3 sequence (DNA): TGTGCCAGCTCACGCGAGACCGGGGAGCTGTTTTTT. The chain has TRBV18 and TRBJ2-2; D is uncertain. The V end was cut by 4 bases, the J end by 5 bases, with 5 bases between. CDR3 length: 12 amino acids. Germline CDR1 reads KGHSH; CDR2 reads LQKENI.

V is TRBV18 and J is TRBJ2-3; 11 bases are a match to TRBD2. Germline assignment: CDR1 KGHSH and CDR2 LQKENI. The trim removed 3 bases at V and 2 bases at J, leaving 4 bases unmatched. The CDR3 runs to 16 residues. CDR3 residues: CASSPKTSGVTDTQYF. CDR3 in DNA: TGTGCCAGCTCACCGAAGACTAGCGGGGTCACAGATACGCAGTATTTT.

The chain recombines TRBV7-6 with TRBJ2-7; 8 positions match TRBD2. Germline-derived CDR1 and CDR2 are SGHVS and FNYEAQ. The CDR3 totals 14 residues. V lost 6 bases, J lost 3 bases, and 7 bases stayed unmatched. The CDR3 reads CASSETSGLYEQYF. CDR3 in DNA: TGTGCCAGCAGTGAAACTAGCGGACTCTACGAGCAGTACTTC.

The chain recombines TRBV20-1 with TRBJ2-2; D not resolved. CDR3 length: 15 amino acids. Germline assignment: CDR1 DFQATT and CDR2 SNEGSKA (reference sequence). The V end lost 3 bases, the J end lost 4 bases, and 15 bases lay between the germline ends. The DNA for the CDR3 is TGCAGTGCTAGTCGGTCGGTCCACAGCACCGGGGAGCTGTTTTTT. Translating gives CSASRSVHSTGELFF.

The chain couples TRBV7-9 to TRBJ2-2; D call uncertain. The ends were cut back, 3 bases at V and 5 bases at J, with 10 bases in the middle. CDR1 is SEHNR, CDR2 FQNEAQ, per germline (reference sequence). The CDR3 loop spans 14 amino acids. Here the CDR3 reads CASSFPRSTGELFF. The CDR3 bases are TGTGCCAGCAGCTTCCCCAGATCGACCGGGGAGCTGTTTTTT.

V gene TRBV3-1 (or the pseudogene TRBV3-2) combines with J gene TRBJ2-5; TRBD2 aligns across 11 bases. This CDR3 spans 16 amino acids. CDR1 is LGHDT, CDR2 YNNKEL, per germline (reference sequence). The ends lost 4 bases at V and 4 bases at J; junction bases unmatched: 8. The CDR3 reads CASSPLSGGATETQYF. In DNA, the CDR3 is TGTGCCAGCAGCCCCCTTAGCGGGGGGGCGACAGAGACCCAGTACTTC.